This record looks at one T cell receptor (beta chain) sequence and its context. Its target antigen remains unknown. No base-level quality is on record; no much larger clone is a single base apart. The cohort comprised some 680 healthy bone marrow donors. At the time of sampling, all cohort members were nominally healthy, though unrecorded immune exposures were likely present. The donor was CMV seronegative and belonged to the group of under 400 seronegative cohort members. Each donor provided a peripheral blood sample, and peripheral blood mononuclear cells were used for TCR beta sequencing. The Qiagen DNeasy Blood Extraction Kit was used to extract genomic DNA from the blood cell samples. Library preparation used the immunoSEQ multiplex PCR assay. The multiplex PCR relied on a mix of 60 forward primers for TCR Vbeta segments and 13 reverse primers for TCR Jbeta segments. Amplification of the CDR3 region of rearranged TCR beta genes was performed with a multiplex PCR assay on genomic DNA. On the Illumina HiSeq System, the amplified TCR beta libraries were sequenced as 87-base-pair reads. Concerning the study's data processing: In a later analysis, around 80 million unique TCR beta chains were counted across the 650 to 750 repertoires, and roughly 11 million of these chains were shared by at least two donors. To remove PCR and sequencing errors, raw reads were error-corrected and collapsed into unique sequences using a nearest-neighbor algorithm that merged closely related sequences. CDR3 sequences were aligned to IMGT reference sequences to assign V, D and J gene segments. For a sequence to be retained, a match of at least six nucleotides was required to both a V gene segment and a J gene segment. Rearrangements were called productive when the CDR3 lacked stop codons and stayed in frame with V and J; all others were non-productive. CDR3 was defined according to IMGT convention as the region running from the second conserved V-encoded cysteine to the conserved J-encoded phenylalanine. In an earlier analysis of 550 to 650 of the donors, sequences lacking an unambiguous match to a single V gene segment were excluded. In an earlier analysis of some 590 of the donors, a V segment was called functional when productive rearrangements were above 56.7%, and segregating when the standard deviation between donors exceeded 5%. To diagnose cytomegalovirus status from the catalog of TCR beta chain sequences, a statistical classification framework was built. In a later analysis, TCR nucleotide sequences were compared against IMGT/GENE-DB human TR gene sequences so that V and J genes could be assigned. The TCRdist pipeline was used in a later analysis to assign CDR3 sequences and most-parsimonious VDJ recombination scenarios. In a later analysis, every TCR beta chain was defined by the combination of its CDR3 amino acid sequence and its V-gene family, and reads without a unique V-gene family were dropped. In a later analysis, a few hundred highly shared, low-generation-probability nucleotide sequences were removed to address suspected cross-contamination and a sequencing artifact. In a later analysis, a clonal expansion index for each public chain was calculated from normalized within-repertoire ranks of inferred template counts. A later analysis computed generation probabilities with a VDJ recombination model fitted to out-of-frame rearrangements, and checked the results against IGoR. In a later analysis, TCR-TCR, TCR-HLA and TCR-CMV co-occurrence was scored with hypergeometric tests, and a repertoire-size bias correction was applied to TCR pairs. False discovery rates were estimated in a later analysis by permuting HLA or CMV assignments 20 times. A later analysis grouped co-occurring TCRs with DBSCAN, adding TCRdist sequence similarity when clustering within HLA-allele-positive subsets. Repertoires with fewer than 30,000 or more than 120,000 public chains were left out of co-occurrence clustering, as were four to six repertoires with anomalous nucleotide sharing. The source is immuneACCESS, and TCRdb retained only in-frame sequences with V and J called. Part of the clones is not carried over; for the studies checked, unresolved V genes explain less than half of this, and the remainder is unexplained. Clone size and the V and J calls come from that table; the DNA yielded D and trimming. A total of 100,000 to 150,000 clones appear in this sample, 83% of them only once. The top ten clones comprise around 1.2% of the sample.

Taken from the germline V gene, the CDR1 and CDR2 loops are SGHRS and YFSETQ. Spanning cysteine to phenylalanine, the CDR3 consists of 15 amino acids. Kept here is only the CDR3 DNA, which spans 45 bases and is read in frame from base 1. V and J are trimmed by 6 bases and 3 bases, and the gene matches miss 11 bases of the junction. This sample was taken from a study of cytomegalovirus exposure and HLA in healthy donors (TCRdb year 2017). For the wider study: According to an earlier analysis of 550 to 700 of the donors, about 179 million T cells yielded 117 million unique TCR beta sequences and about 300 Gb of sequence data. An early release covering roughly 600 HLA-typed donors comprised approximately 290 gigabases of sequencing data and some 79 million unique TCR sequences. Among the roughly 430 genotyped donors, roughly 80% belonged to the genetic ancestry cluster associated with self-reported Caucasian donors. The aim of the study was to test whether cataloging public T cell receptors could identify signatures of past pathogen exposure. The study profiled the T cell repertoires of approximately 700 subjects by immunosequencing and related them to cytomegalovirus serostatus. Besides the first cohort of hundreds of subjects, a separate validation cohort made up of over 100 different subjects was used. High-throughput TCR immunosequencing, statistical association of individual TCRs with disease status, and machine learning were combined to predict cytomegalovirus infection status. A later analysis re-examined previously published TCR beta repertoires from 500 to 700 donors and added high-resolution HLA genotyping to investigate patterns of TCR occurrence. Rather than drawing on any new phenotypic data, the later analysis identified candidate immune exposures from TCR beta sequences and the way those sequences occurred across donors. To decide whether each TCR beta V gene segment behaved as functional or pseudogenic, an earlier analysis of some 600 of the donors relied on high-throughput TCR beta sequencing. Donor age, sex, ethnicity and CMV serostatus were compiled alongside the repertoire data. A later genetic analysis used genome-wide SNP genotypes for about three fifths of the 666 donors, treating that subset as a discovery cohort. All discovery cohort repertoires had been generated using a single sequencing platform. Class I and class II HLA loci were covered by the typing at four-digit resolution. Typing coverage differed by locus: A, B, C, DRB1 and DQB1 were typed in about 620-640 donors, DQA1 in about 500, DPA1 in 600 to 610, and DPB1 in about 450. Four or five DR-DQ haplotypes were handled as single units for association and clustering because linkage in the cohort was strong. Across approximately 400 genotyped donors of the cohort, an average of approximately 220,000 unique TCR beta nucleotide sequences per donor were sequenced, and approximately 17% of those sequences were non-productive.

Broad study findings and their caveats: A further reported finding was that TCR beta sequences accurately predicted the HLA-A and HLA-B alleles for most subjects in the first cohort. Assigning TCR associations to individual alleles was difficult when HLA alleles, especially DR and DQ, strongly co-occurred. Several of the top co-occurrence clusters appeared to be linked to parvovirus B19, influenza, CMV and Epstein-Barr virus, according to a later analysis. Across donors, most TCR sequences were observed very rarely, whereas some public TCRs were present in many individuals. Some IMGT-functional V segments, including TRBV6-2 and TRBV6-3, could not be distinguished by the 87-base-pair reads and were therefore excluded. An earlier analysis of approximately 570 of the donors showed that most TCR beta V segments appeared in productive rearrangements either about 87% or about 30% of the time, which broadly matched IMGT annotations. In a later analysis, HLA-associated TCR beta chains showed more clonal expansion and lower generation probabilities than non-associated chains that were equally common. Only TCR beta chains were sequenced in this cohort, and the absence of alpha or paired-chain data limited detectable features. According to a later genetic analysis, donors in an Asian-associated ancestry cluster had fewer N-insertions in productive TCRs than the approximately 650-donor mean. The classifier was reported to diagnose cytomegalovirus status with high specificity and sensitivity in both the original and validation cohorts. The authors suggested that the approach could potentially be generalized to other disease states and immunological phenotypes. Presence/absence analyses assumed roughly uniform sequencing depth across donors, an assumption that may not hold. The study listed approximately 160 TCR beta chains as associated with cytomegalovirus. The sequencing pipeline was judged likely to have produced a cluster of highly shared sequence variants as a technical artifact. Correlated functional status among segregating V segments might be attributable to linkage disequilibrium, but an unknown experimental factor could not be ruled out. According to a later analysis, most CMV-associated TCR beta chains appeared to be HLA-restricted, and the HLA associations seemed to be driven largely by CMV exposure. A later analysis associated some 17,000 TCR beta sequences with specific HLA alleles at a false discovery rate of 0.05. In vitro tests confirmed that a few of the cytomegalovirus-associated TCR beta chains recognize cytomegalovirus antigens. CMV serostatus was the only immune exposure information available for the cohort. The earlier analysis of 587 of the donors excluded roughly 17 rarely observed V segments, including chromosome 9 orphons, because counts were too low. According to a later analysis, TCR association rates differed among HLA loci, with DRB1 alleles showing the most associated TCRs and HLA-C alleles showing the fewest. An association between a missense DCLRE1C variant and V-gene and J-gene trimming of TCR beta chains was found in a later genetic analysis and replicated in an independent cohort. HLA typing was unavailable for some donors at each locus, so association tests used only the typed subset.

The sample was PBMCs. The rearrangement joined TRBV5-1 to TRBJ2-7; 8 central bases correspond to TRBD1. This clonotype was sampled from a girl aged 2-10 years in good health and CMV-seronegative. The DNA reads as follows: TGCGCCAGCAAAGTGGGGACAGGAAGGAACTACGAGCAGTACTTC. This sequence encodes CASKVGTGRNYEQYF.